Listed below are T cell receptor delta chains from one sample, sequenced in a study of gamma-delta chains in newborns, infants, children. TCRdb re-processed the reads using CATT. Found here are about 4,900 delta-chain clones, under 3% of them singletons; the top ten hold roughly an eighth. The specimen sequenced was blood. The receptors derive from a child who was a newborn, infant or young child, either healthy, febrile or measles-vaccinated (not recorded which). The CDR3 runs from the conserved cysteine through the conserved F or W. Each record gives: clone size, J gene, V gene, D gene, CDR3 DNA, CDR3 protein. D genes are given only for firm matches. Clone sizes are given selectively: once, few, many, or a class where the clone is expanded.

NA TRDJ3 TRDV2 TRDD3 TGTGCCTGTGACACCTGGGGGATACTAAGCTCCTGGGACACCCGACAGATGTTTTTC CACDTWGILSSWDTRQMFF
large TRDJ3 TRDV2 TRDD3 TGTGCCTGTGACAAAGTACTGGGGGATAGCTCCTGGGACACCCGACAGATGTTTTTC CACDKVLGDSSWDTRQMFF
few TRDJ3 TRDV2 TRDD3 TGTGCCTGTGACAAACTGGGGGATACGCGCTCCAGGGACACCCGACAGATGTTTTTC CACDKLGDTRSRDTRQMFF
NA TRDJ3 TRDV2 NA TGTGCCTGTGACCCCTCCGGGAGCTCCTGGGACACCCGACGGATGTTTTTC CACDPSGSSWDTRRMFF
few TRDJ1 TRDV2 TRDD3 TGTGCCTGTGACATACTGGGGACGTACACCGATAAACTCATCTTT CACDILGTYTDKLIF
NA TRDJ1 TRDV2 TRDD3 TGTGCCTGTGACACCGTGGGGGATACGCTACCTAAACTCATCTTT CACDTVGDTLPKLIF
NA TRDJ3 TRDV2 TRDD3 TGTGCCTGTGACACCTGGGGGATAAATGGCTCCTGGTACACCCGACAGATGTTTTTC CACDTWGINGSWYTRQMFF
NA TRDJ3 TRDV2 TRDD3 TGTGCCTGTGACCCTGTACTGGGGGATACGCTGTCCTGGGACACCCGACAGATGTTTTTC CACDPVLGDTLSWDTRQMFF
medium-sized TRDJ1 TRDV2 TRDD3 TGTGCCTGTGACGTACTGGGGCCAAACACCGATAAACTCATCTTT CACDVLGPNTDKLIF
NA TRDJ3 TRDV2 TRDD3 TGTGCCTGTGACCGACTGGGGGATACCTCCTGGGACACCCGACAGATGTTTTTC CACDRLGDTSWDTRQMFF
NA TRDJ2 TRDV2 TRDD3 TGTGCCTGTGACCCCCTTACTGGGGGTTTCCTCACAGCACAACTCTTCTTT CACDPLTGGFLTAQLFF
medium-sized TRDJ2 TRDV2 NA TGTGCCTGTGACACCTGGGGGCCGCAGACAGCACAACTCTTCTTT CACDTWGPQTAQLFF
few TRDJ3 TRDV2 TRDD3 TGTGCCTGTGACACTACTGGGGGATACTCCCGGGACACCCGACAGATGTTTTTC CACDTTGGYSRDTRQMFF
few TRDJ3 TRDV2 TRDD3 TGTGCCTGTGACACCGTTGATACTGGGGGACCGAGCTCCTGGGACACCCGACAGATGTTTTTC CACDTVDTGGPSSWDTRQMFF
NA TRDJ2 TRDV2 TRDD3 TGTGCCTGTGACACGGGGTTAGTGGGGGATACGAAACCGACAGCACAACTCTTCTTT CACDTGLVGDTKPTAQLFF
few TRDJ3 TRDV2 TRDD3 TGTGCCTGTGACACTCTACTGGGGACACTCCCCTCCTGGGACACCCGACAGATGTTTTTC CACDTLLGTLPSWDTRQMFF
NA TRDJ3 TRDV2 TRDD3 TGTGCCTGTGACACGTACTGGGGCCAAACCTCCTGGGACACCCGACAGATGTTTTTC CACDTYWGQTSWDTRQMFF
few TRDJ3 TRDV2 TRDD3 TGTGCCTGTGACCCCTGGAGTACTGGGGGTTACACCTCCTGGGACACCCGACAGATGTTTTTC CACDPWSTGGYTSWDTRQMFF
few TRDJ3 TRDV2 TRDD3 TGTGCCCGTGACACCTACTGGGGGAACAGTTGGGACACCCGACAGATGTTTTTC CARDTYWGNSWDTRQMFF
NA TRDJ1 TRDV2 NA TGTGCCTGTGACACCTACGGGGTTTTCACCGATAAACTCATCTTT CACDTYGVFTDKLIF
few TRDJ1 TRDV1 NA TGTGCTCTTGGGTTACCGCCCGGGGGCAATTACACCGATAAACTCATCTTT CALGLPPGGNYTDKLIF
few TRDJ3 TRDV2 TRDD3 TGTGCCTGTGACACCGCGGACTGGGGGAGCTCCTGGGACACCCGACAGATGTTTTTC CACDTADWGSSWDTRQMFF
few TRDJ3 TRDV2 TRDD3 TGTGCCTGTGACACCGTTGCTGGGGGATACTCCTGGGACACCCGACAGATGTTTTTC CACDTVAGGYSWDTRQMFF
NA TRDJ3 TRDV2 NA TGTGCCTGTGACACCGCTGGGGATCCGAGCTCCTGGGACACCCGACAGATGTTTTTC CACDTAGDPSSWDTRQMFF
NA TRDJ1 TRDV2 TRDD3 TGTGCCTGTGACACCGTTCGAACTTACTGGGGGATAGAGGCCGATAAACTCATCTTT CACDTVRTYWGIEADKLIF
NA TRDJ1 TRDV2 TRDD3 TGTGCCTGTGACACTCTCTGGGGGATTCTCACCGATAAACTCATCTTT CACDTLWGILTDKLIF
few TRDJ3 TRDV2 NA TGTGCCTGTGACAAAGTACTCCCTTCCTGGGACACCCGACAGATGTTTTTC CACDKVLPSWDTRQMFF
few TRDJ1 TRDV1 TRDD3 TGTGCTCTTGGGCATGCCCTACTGGGGGCCTTCACCGATAAACTCATCTTT CALGHALLGAFTDKLIF
few TRDJ1 TRDV2 NA TGTGCCTGTGACACCTGGGGGGTTACCGATAAACTCATCTTT CACDTWGVTDKLIF
NA TRDJ3 TRDV2 TRDD3 TGTGCCTGTGACACCTGGGGGATATCCAGCTCCTGGGACACCCGACAGATGTTCTTC CACDTWGISSSWDTRQMFF
NA TRDJ3 TRDV2 NA TGTGCCTGTGACACCTGGGGACCTGACACCCGACAGATGTTTTTC CACDTWGPDTRQMFF
few TRDJ2 TRDV2 NA TGTGCCTGTGACGTCGTGGGGGTAACTTTGACAGCACAACTCTTCTTT CACDVVGVTLTAQLFF
few TRDJ1 TRDV2 TRDD3 TGTGCCTGTGACCCCTTACTGGGGGATACGCGCGAGTACACCGATAAACTCATCTTT CACDPLLGDTREYTDKLIF
NA TRDJ3 TRDV2 TRDD3 TGTGCCTGTGACATACTGGGGGATATTAACTGGGACACCCGACAGATGTTTTTC CACDILGDINWDTRQMFF
few TRDJ3 TRDV2 NA TGTGCCTGTGACACCTCCGTACTGGGCTCCTGGGACACCCGACAGATGTTTTTC CACDTSVLGSWDTRQMFF
NA TRDJ3 TRDV2 TRDD3 TGTGCCTGTGACACAGTACTGGGGGCCTCCTGGGACACCCGACAGATGTTTTTC CACDTVLGASWDTRQMFF
NA TRDJ3 TRDV2 TRDD3 TGTGCCTGTGACACGGTACTGGGGGATACGTCCTCCTGGGACACCCGACAGATGTTTTTC CACDTVLGDTSSWDTRQMFF
few TRDJ2 TRDV2 TRDD3 TGTGCCTGTGACATGCTGGGGGATACAGCGCAACTCTTCTTT CACDMLGDTAQLFF
medium-sized TRDJ1 TRDV2 TRDD3 TGTGCCTGTGACACCGTTCAGTACTGGGGGAGAGACACCGATAAACTCATCTTT CACDTVQYWGRDTDKLIF
few TRDJ3 TRDV3 TRDD3 TGTGCCTTTAATCGGGTGTACTGGGGGATACGCTCCTGGGACACCCGACAGATGTTTTTC CAFNRVYWGIRSWDTRQMFF
few TRDJ3 TRDV2 TRDD3 TGTGCCTGTGACAAGATTGAACTGGGGGATACGCTAAACTCCTGGGACACCCGGCAGATGTTTTTC CACDKIELGDTLNSWDTRQMFF
NA TRDJ3 TRDV2 TRDD3 TGTGCCTGTGACACCGTCCTTACTGGGGGATACGGCTCCTGGGACACCCGACAGATGTTTTTC CACDTVLTGGYGSWDTRQMFF
few TRDJ2 TRDV2 TRDD3 TGTGCCTGTGACTCCGTACTGGGGGATACCACAGCACAACTCTTCTTT CACDSVLGDTTAQLFF
NA TRDJ3 TRDV2 TRDD3 TGTGCCTGTGACACCTGGTTTACTGGGGGCTACTCCTGGGACACCCGACAGATGTTTTTC CACDTWFTGGYSWDTRQMFF
NA TRDJ2 TRDV2 TRDD3 TGTGCCTGTGACACCTGGGGGATACGCACAGCACAACTCTTCTTT CACDTWGIRTAQLFF
NA TRDJ1 TRDV2 TRDD3 TGTGCCTGTGACCCCCTACTGGGGGATACACTCATCTTT CACDPLLGDTLIF
few TRDJ3 TRDV2 TRDD3 TGTGCCTGTGATAATCTGGGGGATACGCGCTCCTGGGACACCCGACAGATGTTTTTC CACDNLGDTRSWDTRQMFF
NA TRDJ1 TRDV2 NA TGTGCCTGTGACACCTGGGGGTTAGACACTGATAAACTCATCTTT CACDTWGLDTDKLIF
few TRDJ3 TRDV1 TRDD3 TGTGCTCTTGGGGTTCCCCAGGGACTGGGGGGAACCTGGGACACCCGACAGATGTTTTTC CALGVPQGLGGTWDTRQMFF
medium-sized TRDJ3 TRDV2 TRDD3 TGTGCCTGTGACAGAGTTAGTGGGGGACGGAGCTCCTGGGACACCCGACAGATGTTTTTC CACDRVSGGRSSWDTRQMFF
few TRDJ2 TRDV2 NA TGTGCCTGTGACACCTGGGGACCGACAGCACAACTCTTCTTT CACDTWGPTAQLFF
NA TRDJ1 TRDV2 TRDD3 TGTGCCTGTGACACCGGGGGATCCGATAAACTCATCTTT CACDTGGSDKLIF
few TRDJ3 TRDV2 TRDD3 TGTGCCTGTGACACTGTGGGGGATACCTGGGACACCCGACAGATGTTTTTC CACDTVGDTWDTRQMFF